A selection of T cell receptor beta chains follows, all from one sample in a study of response to subunit inactivated influenza vaccine. TCRdb recomputed calls from the RT-PCR reads with MiXCR, one row per CDR3 protein. The top ten clones hold around a tenth of a sample with 650,000 to 700,000 distinct CDR3 sequences, about 15% of them seen once. The sample consisted of PBMCs from blood, taken 12 days after vaccination. These receptors were taken from a man aged 50 to 59 who received an inactivated influenza vaccine. Each CDR3 is given with its conserved first and last residue. A D gene is named only where the DNA matches it firmly. Not all rows give a size; the values are once, few, many and, for expanded clones, a class.

TRBD1	TRBV5-6	-	TRBJ1-2	CASRKTGQGVDGYTF	TGTGCCAGCAGGAAGACTGGACAGGGGGTTGATGGCTACACCTTC
-	TRBV27	few	TRBJ2-7	CASSPMGGISLLYEQYF	TGTGCCAGCAGTCCGATGGGGGGCATATCCCTTTTATACGAGCAGTACTTC
TRBD1	TRBV5-1	few	TRBJ1-2	CASSAGTGALVGYTF	TGCGCCAGCAGCGCCGGGACAGGGGCTTTAGTGGGCTACACCTTC
TRBD1	TRBV15	few	TRBJ2-7	CATSKTGVALSHEQYF	TGTGCCACCAGCAAAACAGGGGTGGCCCTTTCACACGAGCAGTACTTC
-	TRBV10-3	many	TRBJ2-1	CAISESNYNEQFF	TGTGCCATCAGTGAGTCTAATTACAATGAGCAGTTCTTC
TRBD2	TRBV6-2/TRBV6-3	few	TRBJ2-7	CASRKGLVYEQYF	TGTGCCAGCAGGAAGGGACTAGTCTACGAGCAGTACTTC
TRBD2	TRBV6-2/TRBV6-3	-	TRBJ2-5	CASSYSAGGSQETQYF	TGTGCCAGCAGTTACTCAGCGGGAGGGTCCCAAGAGACCCAGTACTTC
TRBD2	TRBV20-1	few	TRBJ2-1	CSARGGSSGINEQFF	TGCAGTGCTAGAGGGGGTTCTAGCGGGATCAATGAGCAGTTCTTC
-	TRBV14	-	TRBJ2-3	CASSQFGHISDTQYF	TGTGCCAGCAGCCAGTTCGGGCACATCTCAGATACGCAGTATTTT
TRBD2	TRBV20-1	-	TRBJ2-3	CCASALIAGEGPDTQYF	TGCTGTGCTAGCGCATTGATAGCGGGAGAGGGTCCAGATACGCAGTATTTT
-	TRBV20-1	-	TRBJ2-5	CSAMDSDVQTQYF	TGCAGTGCTATGGACAGCGACGTGCAGACCCAGTACTTC
-	TRBV12-3/TRBV12-4	many	TRBJ2-1	CASTTGPYNEQFF	TGTGCCAGCACCACCGGTCCTTACAATGAGCAGTTCTTC
-	TRBV3-1	few	TRBJ1-2	CASSQGIASYGYTF	TGTGCCAGCAGCCAAGGTATCGCCAGCTATGGCTACACCTTC
-	TRBV18	many	TRBJ1-1	CASSPNMNTEAFF	TGTGCCAGCTCACCGAATATGAACACTGAAGCTTTCTTT
-	TRBV2	few	TRBJ2-5	CASSEEVLQETQYF	TGTGCCAGCAGTGAAGAGGTCTTACAAGAGACCCAGTACTTC
TRBD1	TRBV4-2	-	TRBJ2-2	CASGTGTGELFF	TGTGCCAGCGGGACAGGCACCGGGGAGCTGTTTTTT
TRBD2	TRBV20-1	-	TRBJ2-3	CSAIAGGPSPSGTDTQYF	TGCAGTGCGATAGCGGGAGGGCCTTCTCCCTCGGGCACAGATACGCAGTATTTT
TRBD1	TRBV6-4	few	TRBJ2-2	CASSEQGAGTGELFF	TGTGCCAGCAGCGAACAGGGGGCAGGCACCGGGGAGCTGTTTTTT
-	TRBV6-2/TRBV6-3	many	TRBJ1-5	CASSYSRRETSHQPQHF	TGTGCCAGCAGTTACTCGAGGAGGGAGACGTCCCATCAGCCCCAGCATTTT
TRBD1	TRBV7-8	-	TRBJ1-1	CASSLGLGQGMEAFF	TGTGCCAGCAGCTTAGGCCTTGGACAGGGCATGGAAGCTTTCTTT
-	TRBV20-1	-	TRBJ2-7	CSARAGTPSYEQYF	TGCAGTGCTAGGGCCGGGACCCCCTCCTACGAGCAGTACTTC
-	TRBV5-1	-	TRBJ2-5	CASGLVPTIQETQYF	TGCGCCAGCGGCTTGGTCCCGACAATTCAAGAGACCCAGTATTTC
TRBD2	TRBV20-1	-	TRBJ2-1	CSAPLAGGRSQFF	TGCAGTGCTCCGCTAGCGGGGGGCCGGAGTCAGTTCTTC
TRBD1	TRBV7-8	once	TRBJ1-5	CASSLLQGASNQPQHF	TGTGCCAGCAGCTTACTTCAGGGGGCGAGCAATCAGCCCCAGCATTTT
-	TRBV5-5	-	TRBJ2-1	CASSLGTTNEQFF	TGTGCCAGCAGCTTGGGGACAACCAATGAGCAGTTCTTC
-	TRBV4-3	-	TRBJ2-1	CASSPYGAAAYNEQFF	TGCGCCAGCAGCCCCTATGGGGCAGCCGCCTACAATGAGCAGTTCTTC
-	TRBV28	few	TRBJ2-5	CASSFLLETQYF	TGTGCCAGCAGTTTCCTTCTGGAGACCCAGTACTTC
-	TRBV9	-	TRBJ1-2	CASSVDGGRHYGYTF	TGTGCCAGCAGCGTAGATGGGGGGCGTCACTATGGCTACACCTTC
TRBD1	TRBV2	-	TRBJ2-7	CASSEDRTDYEQYF	TGTGCCAGCAGTGAGGACAGGACGGATTACGAGCAGTACTTC
-	TRBV10-3	-	TRBJ1-1	CAISLSTGIANTEAFF	TGTGCCATCAGTCTCTCGACAGGAATTGCAAACACTGAAGCTTTCTTT
-	TRBV5-5	few	TRBJ1-2	CASSQETMRNYGYTF	TGTGCCAGCAGCCAAGAAACAATGAGGAACTATGGCTACACCTTC
TRBD1	TRBV5-1	few	TRBJ1-1	CASSYGGLTGTSTEAFF	TGCGCCAGCAGCTATGGGGGCCTGACAGGGACCTCCACTGAAGCTTTCTTT
TRBD1	TRBV10-3	many	TRBJ1-6	CAISEAGTVNSPLHF	TGTGCCATCAGTGAGGCGGGGACAGTCAATTCACCCCTCCACTTT
-	TRBV9	few	TRBJ1-1	CASSVGGGDTEAFF	TGTGCCAGCAGCGTAGGTGGGGGGGACACTGAAGCTTTCTTT
-	TRBV28	many	TRBJ2-7	CASSPLLTGDYEQYF	TGTGCCAGCAGTCCCCTGCTCACAGGCGACTACGAGCAGTACTTC
-	TRBV29-1	-	TRBJ2-7	CSVIGALSYEQYF	TGCAGCGTTATCGGGGCCCTCTCCTACGAGCAGTACTTC
TRBD1	TRBV29-1	-	TRBJ2-5	CSVTLTGGRGETQYF	TGCAGCGTTACTCTAACAGGGGGCAGGGGGGAGACCCAGTACTTC
-	TRBV4-2	few	TRBJ1-1	CASRGRGTEAFF	TGTGCCAGCCGCGGGAGGGGCACTGAAGCTTTCTTT
-	TRBV7-8	many	TRBJ2-1	CASSPPDNEQFF	TGTGCCAGCAGCCCCCCCGACAATGAGCAGTTCTTC
TRBD1	TRBV7-8	few	TRBJ1-2	CASSPDRGEGGYTF	TGTGCCAGCAGCCCCGACAGGGGGGAAGGTGGCTACACCTTC
TRBD1	TRBV12-3/TRBV12-4	few	TRBJ2-2	CASRPGPGQGTGELFF	TGTGCCAGCAGACCTGGGCCGGGACAGGGTACCGGGGAGCTGTTTTTT
-	TRBV7-2	-	TRBJ2-1	CASSPYTRPSRDEQFF	TGTGCCAGCAGCCCCTACACTAGACCTAGCAGGGATGAGCAGTTCTTC
TRBD1	TRBV7-9	few	TRBJ1-1	CASSQRPGTANTEAFF	TGTGCCAGCAGCCAGCGACCCGGGACAGCTAACACTGAAGCTTTCTTT
-	TRBV4-3	-	TRBJ2-5	CASSQEPGQEAQYF	TGCGCCAGCAGCCAAGAACCCGGCCAAGAGGCCCAGTACTTC
TRBD1	TRBV20-1	-	TRBJ2-7	CSARHQTGGYEQYF	TGCAGTGCTAGACACCAGACAGGGGGCTACGAGCAGTACTTC
-	TRBV2	few	TRBJ2-7	CASSQPEGPYEQYF	TGTGCCAGCAGCCAGCCTGAGGGGCCCTACGAGCAGTACTTC
-	TRBV20-1	-	TRBJ1-4	CSARRRQFEEKLFF	TGCAGTGCTAGAAGACGACAGTTTGAAGAAAAACTGTTTTTT
-	TRBV28	many	TRBJ1-6	CASRYRNSPLHF	TGTGCCAGCAGATACAGAAATTCACCCCTCCACTTT
-	TRBV20-1	few	TRBJ2-7	CSARGGGYYEQYF	TGCAGTGCTAGGGGAGGCGGCTACTACGAGCAGTACTTC
-	TRBV5-1	few	TRBJ1-1	CASGRDPGNTEAFF	TGCGCCAGCGGGCGGGATCCGGGGAACACTGAAGCTTTCTTT
-	TRBV6-2/TRBV6-3	-	TRBJ1-5	CASSYEGTLSPQHF	TGTGCCAGCAGTTACGAGGGTACTCTCTCGCCCCAGCATTTT